The following is a TCR beta chain sequence with its context. Its antigen is unknown. This record comes from a study of PD-L1 blockade in urothelial cancer. As for the study in general: Administration of atezolizumab to patients began in about 2014, at 1,200 mg intravenously every 3 weeks. When blood samples were assessed, the median T cell count was 141,255. Study-wide points: Durable-benefit patients expanded tumor-associated blood clones more at 3 weeks.

Time point here: pretreatment peripheral blood. Here immunoSEQ multiplex PCR was the method, and the copy in TCRdb shows in-frame clones only, minus some. Of under 55,000 clones listed, 84% are singletons. The CDR3 has 14 residues. Germline V gene lookup returns CDR1 SGHNT and CDR2 YYREEE (reference sequence). V dropped 2 bases and J dropped 4 bases, with 12 bases sitting between them. This TCR was recovered from a man in his 70s with urothelial cancer. The sample consisted of PBMCs, taken around atezolizumab (anti-PD-L1) treatment. The chain recombines TRBV5-4 with TRBJ1-2; D not resolved. The CDR3 here is CASSLPEDLYGYTF. The CDR3 region has the DNA TGTGCCAGCAGCTTACCCGAGGATCTCTATGGCTACACCTTC.